This entry lists 27 T cell receptor beta chains sequenced from one sample in a study of T cell responses to AZD1222 COVID-19 vaccine. Data came from immunoSEQ multiplex PCR; TCRdb stores just in-frame clones and leaves some out. The repertoire holds 50,000 to 75,000 clones, roughly 89% seen once, with 6.1% in the top ten. The sample was peripheral blood, taken 28 days after the second AZD1222 dose. All receptors derive from an adult who received the AZD1222 COVID-19 vaccine.

The CDR3, as DNA: TGTGCCAGCAGCGCTGGACAGGTTTCCTACGAGCAGTACTTC. Translated, it gives CASSAGQVSYEQYF. J is TRBJ2-7 and V is TRBV13; 7 bases fit TRBD1. Germline lookup yields CDR1 PRHDT and CDR2 FYEKMQ (reference sequence). Trimming cost V 5 bases and J 1 base; bases outside gene matches: 5. The CDR3 runs to 14 residues.

The chain recombines TRBV10-3 with TRBJ2-1, with D uncertain. CDR1 and CDR2 from the germline V gene are ENHRY and SYGVKD. The CDR3 is 17 residues long. V was cut by 2 bases and J by 6 bases, with 20 bases left in between. The CDR3, as DNA: TGTGCCATCAGTGAGCGCCCCCACGGATCGCCCACCAATGAGCAGTTCTTC. Residues: CAISERPHGSPTNEQFF.

The genes are TRBV6-5 and TRBJ2-7, with TRBD1 matching 7 bases. Germline loops: CDR1 MNHEY, CDR2 SVGAGI. The CDR3 is made up of 14 amino acids. J was trimmed by 3 bases and V by 10 bases; bases with no gene match: 12. Here the CDR3 reads CATLPKGALYEQYF. As DNA, the CDR3 is TGTGCCACCCTACCTAAGGGGGCGCTCTACGAGCAGTACTTC.

This chain links TRBV9 with TRBJ2-7; D unclear. V gave up 0 bases and J gave up 2 bases, with 12 bases separating them. This CDR3 contains 15 residues. CDR1 is SGDLS and CDR2 is YYNGEE in the germline V gene. CDR3 protein: CASSVGGTETYEQYF. CDR3 sequence (DNA): TGTGCCAGCAGCGTAGGAGGTACAGAAACCTACGAGCAGTACTTC.

This clone was found once. The chain employs TRBV5-1 and TRBJ2-2, with 12 bases matching TRBD2. V lost 6 bases and J lost 4; bases outside the gene matches: 7. CDR1 and CDR2 (germline): SGHRS, YFSETQ. The CDR3 is 16 residues long. The CDR3 region is CASKRLAGGGTGELFF. CDR3 in DNA: TGCGCCAGCAAAAGGCTAGCGGGAGGGGGCACCGGGGAGCTGTTTTTT.

The rearrangement uses TRBV5-1 and TRBJ1-2; D remains ambiguous. Germline values: CDR1 SGHRS, CDR2 YFSETQ. V was cut by 0 bases and J by 6 bases, with 18 bases left in between. The CDR3 contains 16 residues. CDR3 DNA: TGCGCCAGCAGCTTGGAAGTTGGTCTGGGTGCCAATGGCTACACCTTC. This sequence encodes CASSLEVGLGANGYTF. Based on the CDR3 plus reference TRBV5-1 and TRBJ1-2, the full variable domain is KAGVTQTPRYLIKTRGQQVTLSCSPISGHRSVSWYQQTPGQGLQFLFEYFSETQRNKGNFPGRFSGRQFSNSRSEMNVSTLELGDSALYLCASSLEVGLGANGYTFGSGTRLTVV.

V usage is TRBV7-9 and J usage is TRBJ2-2; no clear D. This CDR3 contains 14 residues. From germline, CDR1 is SEHNR and CDR2 FQNEAQ (reference sequence). V lost 7 bases and J lost 0, with 9 bases in between. This CDR3 is CASTYTANTGELFF. In nucleotides, the CDR3 is TGTGCCAGCACATACACGGCGAACACCGGGGAGCTGTTTTTT.

The V gene is TRBV21-1, the J gene TRBJ1-1. TRBV21-1 is described as a pseudogene. The CDR3 is made up of 13 amino acids. The CDR3 sequence: CASSNPPNTEAFF. In DNA form, the CDR3 reads TGTGCCAGCAGCAATCCTCCGAACACTGAAGCTTTCTTT.

The chain combines TRBV2 with TRBJ1-4; unclear D gene. The CDR3 is 12 amino acids. V was cut by 5 bases and J by 3 bases, with 4 bases left in between. Germline CDR1 reads SNHLY; CDR2 reads FYNNEI. CDR3 protein: CASSSANEKLFF. The CDR3 DNA follows: TGTGCCAGCAGTTCGGCTAATGAAAAACTGTTTTTT.

The chain links TRBV15 to TRBJ1-1; D not certain. V shed 4 bases and J shed 2 bases, with 11 bases lying between them. The CDR3 loop spans 14 amino acids. Germline V gene lookup returns CDR1 LNHNV and CDR2 YYDKDF (reference sequence). CDR3 sequence (DNA): TGTGCCACCAGCATAGGGTCGGAAAACACTGAAGCTTTCTTT. As protein: CATSIGSENTEAFF.

The chain uses TRBV12-5 and TRBJ2-7; 9 bases fit TRBD2. The CDR3 sequence is 15 residues long. Germline trimming cut 0 bases from V and 7 bases from J; bases unmatched to any gene: 7. Germline V CDR1 and CDR2: LGHNT, FRNRAP. For the CDR3, the DNA is TGTGCTAGTGGTTTGGTTGGTAGCGGGGGACGGGAGCAGTACTTC. Protein product: CASGLVGSGGREQYF.

The CDR3 protein is CASSLRVAGSTDTQYF. CDR3 sequence (DNA): TGTGCCAGCAGTTTACGTGTAGCGGGGAGCACAGATACGCAGTATTTT. The chain employs TRBV27 and TRBJ2-3; 8 positions agree with TRBD2. The CDR3 covers 16 residues. Germline V gives CDR1 MNHEY, CDR2 SMNVEV (reference sequence). Trimming removed 2 bases from V and 0 bases from J; junction bases left unmatched: 4.

This chain joins TRBV6-2 or TRBV6-3 and TRBJ1-3; D unresolved. The CDR3 is made up of 16 amino acids. CDR1 MNHEY and CDR2 SVGEGT come from the germline V gene. V was cut by 0 bases and J by 2 bases, with 11 bases left in between. CDR3 sequence reads: CASSYSARLPGNTIYF. The CDR3 nucleotides are TGTGCCAGCAGTTACTCGGCCAGGCTCCCTGGAAACACCATATATTTT.

The chain combines TRBV10-2 with TRBJ2-6, with 9 bases aligning to TRBD1. The CDR3 loop spans 18 amino acids. V was pared by 7 bases and J by 2 bases, with 12 bases of the junction left unmatched. CDR1 and CDR2 from the germline V gene are WSHSY and SAAADI. The CDR3 DNA sequence: TGCGCCAGCAAGTGGTCCGGGACAGGGCTGGCTGGGGCCAACGTCCTGACTTTC. Translating it yields CASKWSGTGLAGANVLTF.

The rearrangement uses TRBV29-1 and TRBJ1-2; 11 bases map to TRBD1. The ends lost 7 bases at V and 6 bases at J; junction bases unmatched: 10. The V gene's germline CDR1 is SQVTM and CDR2 ANQGSEA. The CDR3 consists of 14 residues. The CDR3 sequence: CSASPGQGVDGYTF. Written as DNA, the CDR3 is TGCAGCGCTAGTCCGGGACAGGGGGTGGATGGCTACACCTTC. Complete variable domain (other parts from reference TRBV29-1 and TRBJ1-2): SAVISQKPSRDICQRGTSLTIQCQVDSQVTMMFWYRQQPGQSLTLIATANQGSEATYESGFVIDKFPISRPNLTFSTLTVSNMSPEDSSIYLCSASPGQGVDGYTFGSGTRLTVV.

This chain joins TRBV10-3 and TRBJ1-2; TRBD1 might be the D (6 bases). The germline gives CDR1 ENHRY, CDR2 SYGVKD. Trimming removed 3 bases from V and 4 bases from J, with 18 bases in between. The CDR3 consists of 16 residues. The CDR3 bases are TGTGCCATCAGTGATTCAGGGGCCCGGGCGGCCTATGGCTACACCTTC. Its translation: CAISDSGARAAYGYTF.

This sequence joins TRBV27 and TRBJ2-7; 9 bases map to TRBD1. V lost 5 bases and J lost 6; bases outside the gene matches: 17. Per germline, CDR1 MNHEY and CDR2 SMNVEV (reference sequence). This CDR3 has 17 amino acids. The CDR3 is CASSPTPADRGKAEQYF. DNA of the CDR3: TGTGCCAGCAGTCCAACTCCCGCGGACAGGGGAAAGGCCGAGCAGTACTTC.

The rearrangement links TRBV7-9 to TRBJ1-1; D may be TRBD1 (5 bases). The CDR3 has 15 amino acids. Trimming shortened V by 0 bases and J by 5 bases, and 13 bases separated the two germline ends. Germline V gene lookup returns CDR1 SEHNR and CDR2 FQNEAQ (reference sequence). For the CDR3, the DNA is TGTGCCAGCAGCTTAGCGACCCGACAGAAGACTGAAGCTTTCTTT. The encoded protein is CASSLATRQKTEAFF.

The chain recombines TRBV21-1 with TRBJ1-4. TRBV21-1 is assigned pseudogene status. The CDR3 is 18 residues long. This CDR3 reads CASSKDPEAGATNEKLFF. CDR3 in DNA: TGTGCCAGCAGCAAAGACCCTGAAGCCGGCGCAACTAATGAAAAACTGTTTTTT.

The CDR3, as DNA: TGTGCCAGCAGCCAACGTACACAGGGCCCTGGAAACACCATATATTTT. Its translation: CASSQRTQGPGNTIYF. The rearrangement uses TRBV14 and TRBJ1-3, with D perhaps TRBD1 (6 bases). V dropped 2 bases and J dropped 2 bases, with 13 bases sitting between them. The CDR3 runs 16 residues. Germline V CDR1 and CDR2: SGHDN, FVKESK.

This chain joins TRBV5-1 and TRBJ2-3; 15 positions agree with TRBD2. V trimming: 3 bases; J trimming: 5 bases; junction bases outside the gene matches: 1. The CDR3 runs 15 residues. The germline V gene has CDR1 SGHRS and CDR2 YFSETQ. The CDR3 DNA reads as TGCGCCAGCAGCTCGGGACTAGCGGGAGGAGATACGCAGTATTTT. Translation gives CASSSGLAGGDTQYF.

The V and J genes are TRBV9 and TRBJ2-2, with TRBD1 matching 9 bases. This CDR3 has 17 residues. In germline, CDR1 is SGDLS, CDR2 YYNGEE. With 2 bases clipped from V and 2 bases from J, the junction kept 7 bases outside the gene matches. The CDR3 protein is CASSVAHRGLNTGELFF. For the CDR3, the DNA is TGTGCCAGCAGCGTGGCCCACAGGGGGCTTAACACCGGGGAGCTGTTTTTT.

The rearrangement joins TRBV28 to TRBJ1-1; TRBD1 aligns across 12 bases. J lost 5 bases, V lost 4 bases, and 5 bases had no gene match. The CDR3 sequence is 15 residues long. The germline V gene encodes CDR1 MDHEN and CDR2 SYDVKM. The CDR3 bases are TGTGCCAGCAGTTGGGGACAGGGGGCGAATACTGAAGCTTTCTTT. This codes for CASSWGQGANTEAFF. Filled out from reference TRBV28 and TRBJ1-1, the complete variable domain reads DVKVTQSSRYLVKRTGEKVFLECVQDMDHENMFWYRQDPGLGLRLIYFSYDVKMKEKGDIPEGYSVSREKKERFSLILESASTNQTSMYLCASSWGQGANTEAFFGQGTRLTVV.

This chain uses TRBV27 with TRBJ1-6; D unclear. CDR3 size: 13 residues. Trimming removed 4 bases at V and 7 bases at J, with 8 bases between. From germline, CDR1 is MNHEY and CDR2 SMNVEV (reference sequence). CDR3: CASSSFGNSPLHF. As DNA, the CDR3 is TGTGCCAGCAGTTCCTTTGGGAATTCACCCCTCCACTTT.

This clone is a singleton in its sample. The chain links TRBV7-2 to TRBJ2-3, with D perhaps matching TRBD1 or TRBD2 (5 bases each). V gave up 5 bases and J gave up 4 bases, with 16 bases separating them. The CDR3 runs to 15 residues. Germline V gene data show CDR1 as SGHTA and CDR2 as FQGNSA. DNA of the CDR3: TGTGCCAGCAGCCGGGACCCGGCCTCCTCAGATACGCAGTATTTT. Amino acids: CASSRDPASSDTQYF.

The chain couples TRBV5-5 to TRBJ2-1; the match to TRBD2 covers 13 bases. CDR3 size: 16 residues. Germline assignment: CDR1 SGHKS and CDR2 YYEKEE (reference sequence). Trimming at V came to 2 bases and at J to 6 bases, leaving 5 bases not matched to a gene. The chain's CDR3 is CASSLTGTSGVNEQFF. CDR3 nucleotide sequence: TGTGCCAGCAGCTTAACCGGGACTAGCGGGGTCAATGAGCAGTTCTTC.

The gene calls are TRBV30 and TRBJ1-4; 8 bases agree with TRBD1. J was trimmed by 4 bases and V by 8 bases; bases with no gene match: 6. The germline gives CDR1 GTSNPN, CDR2 SVGIG (reference sequence). The CDR3 is 13 amino acids. The CDR3 sequence is CAGTGDHNEKLFF. For the CDR3, the DNA is TGTGCCGGGACAGGCGACCATAATGAAAAACTGTTTTTT.